In its sample, the clone carrying this T cell receptor (beta chain) was seen a few times. The data are from a study of early T cells in non-severe SARS-CoV-2 infection. The CDR3 length is 13 residues. Germline V gene sequence: CDR1 MRHNA, CDR2 SNTAGT. The protocol attached unique molecular identifiers to individual cDNA molecules. One entry per CDR3 protein results from TCRdb running MiXCR on the 5' RACE reads. The table lists 65,000 to 80,000 distinct CDR3 sequences, roughly 12% of them singletons, with 0.95% to 1.3% in the top ten. The clonotype was recovered from an adult who was a healthcare worker with PCR-confirmed SARS-CoV-2 infection or an uninfected control (not recorded which). The material sequenced was whole blood. This chain links TRBV6-4 with TRBJ2-2; D gene uncertain. The CDR3 here is CATASGNTGELFF. The CDR3 DNA follows: TGTGCTACAGCCTCTGGGAACACCGGGGAGCTGTTTTTT.